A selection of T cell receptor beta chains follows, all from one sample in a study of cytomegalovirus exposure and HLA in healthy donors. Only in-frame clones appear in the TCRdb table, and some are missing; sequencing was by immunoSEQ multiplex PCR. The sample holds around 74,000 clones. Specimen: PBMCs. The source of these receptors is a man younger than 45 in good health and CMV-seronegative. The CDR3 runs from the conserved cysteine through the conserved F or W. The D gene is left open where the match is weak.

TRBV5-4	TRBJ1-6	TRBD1	TGTGCCAGCAGCTTGGCGCAGGGGGCCTTAAGCTCCTATAATTCACCCCTCCACTTT	CASSLAQGALSSYNSPLHF
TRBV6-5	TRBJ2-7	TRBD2	TGTGCCAGCAGTTACTGGCGGGGGTCCTTCTACGAGCAGTACTTC	CASSYWRGSFYEQYF
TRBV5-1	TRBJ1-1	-	TGCGCCAGCACCCCGACGGCGGGGAGCACTGAAGCTTTCTTT	CASTPTAGSTEAFF
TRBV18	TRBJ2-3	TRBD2	TGTGCCAGCCAACTGACTAGCACAAGCACAGATACGCAGTATTTT	CASQLTSTSTDTQYF
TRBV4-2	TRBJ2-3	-	TGTGCCAGCAGCCAAGGGGCATCCGGCACAGATACGCAGTATTTT	CASSQGASGTDTQYF
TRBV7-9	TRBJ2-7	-	TGTGCCAGCAGTAAGTGGGGCAGAAACTCCTACGAGCAGTACTTC	CASSKWGRNSYEQYF
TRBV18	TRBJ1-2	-	TGTGCCAGCTCACCAGGGGGGGACTATGGCTACACCTTC	CASSPGGDYGYTF
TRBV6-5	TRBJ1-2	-	TGTGCCAGCTCCCAGGGGAGCGGCTACACCTTC	CASSQGSGYTF
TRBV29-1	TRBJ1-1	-	TGCAGCGCCGCGACAGTGAACACTGAAGCTTTCTTT	CSAATVNTEAFF
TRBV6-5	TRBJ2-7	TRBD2	TGTGCCAGCAGTTACCTCGGGGGGATGACCTACGAGCAGTACTTC	CASSYLGGMTYEQYF
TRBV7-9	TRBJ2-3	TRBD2	TGTGCCAGCAGATCGAAGCGGGACCCGCGGGATACGCAGTATTTT	CASRSKRDPRDTQYF
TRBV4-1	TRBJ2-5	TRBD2	TGCGCCAGCAGCCAAGATGCTAGCGGGGGGCCCCAAGAGACCCAGTACTTC	CASSQDASGGPQETQYF
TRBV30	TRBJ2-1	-	TGTGCCTGGAGTGTGGGGGCAGGGGTGGATGAGCAGTTCTTC	CAWSVGAGVDEQFF
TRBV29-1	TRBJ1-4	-	TGCAGCGTTGTTATCAGGGGTGGGGAAAAACTGTTTTTT	CSVVIRGGEKLFF
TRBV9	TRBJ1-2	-	TGTGCCAGCAGCTCTCCCGGCAGGAACTTTTGGGACTATGGCTACACCTTC	CASSSPGRNFWDYGYTF
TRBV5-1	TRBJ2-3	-	TGCGCCAGCAGCTCCCGCCCCGGGATCAGCACAGATACGCAGTATTTT	CASSSRPGISTDTQYF
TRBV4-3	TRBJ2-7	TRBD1	TGCGCCAGCAGCCAGTTAACCGGGACAGGGGGAATGGTGCAGTACTTC	CASSQLTGTGGMVQYF
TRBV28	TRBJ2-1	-	TGTGCCAGCAGTTTATCAGGGGTTGCCGATGAGCAGTTCTTC	CASSLSGVADEQFF
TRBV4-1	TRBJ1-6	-	TGCGCCAGCAGCCAAGAGGGCAGGAACGCTAATTCACCCCTCCACTTT	CASSQEGRNANSPLHF
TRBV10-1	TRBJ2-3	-	TGCGCCAGCAGTGACCGTTTACGGGACACGCAGGGCACAGATACGCAGTATTTT	CASSDRLRDTQGTDTQYF
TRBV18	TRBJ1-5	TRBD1	TGTGCCAGCTCACCAGGGCACAGGGGGAGCAATCAGCCCCAGCATTTT	CASSPGHRGSNQPQHF
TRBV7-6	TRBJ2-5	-	TGTGCCAGCAGCTTTCGAGCAGGGTGGGAAGAGACCCAGTACTTC	CASSFRAGWEETQYF
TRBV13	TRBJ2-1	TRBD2	TGTGCCAGCAGTCCGAGCGGGATGGGGTACAATGAGCAGTTCTTC	CASSPSGMGYNEQFF
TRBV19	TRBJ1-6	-	TGTGCCAGTAAATCACGAACAGGGAAATTCTTTGGTTCACCCCTCCACTTT	CASKSRTGKFFGSPLHF
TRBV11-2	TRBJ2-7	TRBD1	TGTGCCAGCAGCCCCCACGGAGACAGGGGTTACTACGAGCAGTACTTC	CASSPHGDRGYYEQYF
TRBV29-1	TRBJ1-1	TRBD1	TGCAGCGCTGGGACAGGCAGCGCTTTCTTT	CSAGTGSAFF
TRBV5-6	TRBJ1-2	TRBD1	TGTGCCAGCAGCTGGGAGACAGGGTGGTATGGCTACACCTTC	CASSWETGWYGYTF
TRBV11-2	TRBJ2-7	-	TGTGCCAGCAGCCCCTTGGGGCCCTTCTCCTACGAGCAGTACTTC	CASSPLGPFSYEQYF
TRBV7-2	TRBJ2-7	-	TGTGCCAGCCGAGGGTCCTACGAGCAGTACTTC	CASRGSYEQYF
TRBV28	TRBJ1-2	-	TGTGCCAGCAGTTTAACACAGGGAAGCTATGGCTACACCTTC	CASSLTQGSYGYTF
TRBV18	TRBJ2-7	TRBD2	TGTGCCAGCTCAAGAACTAGCGGGACCTCCTACGAGCAGTACTTC	CASSRTSGTSYEQYF
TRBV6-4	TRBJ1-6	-	TGTGCCAGCAGGAGACAAGCGGGTTCACCCCTCCACTTT	CASRRQAGSPLHF
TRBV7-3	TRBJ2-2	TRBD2	TGTGCCAGCAGCAGGCACCACTCCGGGACTAGCGGGACCGGGGAGCTGTTTTTT	CASSRHHSGTSGTGELFF
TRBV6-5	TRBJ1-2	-	TGTGCCAGCAGTTACTTTGGGGCGGGAGTCTATGGCTACACCTTC	CASSYFGAGVYGYTF
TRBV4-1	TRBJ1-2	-	TGCGCCAGCAGGCGGACAGCCCTCAACCCTAACTATGGCTACACCTTC	CASRRTALNPNYGYTF
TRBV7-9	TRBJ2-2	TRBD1	TGTGCCAGCAGCCTAAGACAGGGCACCGGGGAGCTGTTTTTT	CASSLRQGTGELFF
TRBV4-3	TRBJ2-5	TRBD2	TGCGCCAGCAGCCAAGTGAGCGGGAGAGAGACCCAGTACTTC	CASSQVSGRETQYF
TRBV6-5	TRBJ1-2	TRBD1	TGTGCCAGCAGGCGGGGACAGGGAAACTATGGCTACACCTTC	CASRRGQGNYGYTF
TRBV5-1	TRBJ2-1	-	TGCGCCAGCAGCTTGGACTACCCCGGGAATGAGCAGTTCTTC	CASSLDYPGNEQFF
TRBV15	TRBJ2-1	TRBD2	TGTGCCACCAGCAGAGGAGCGGGGGGATCCTACAATGAGCAGTTCTTC	CATSRGAGGSYNEQFF